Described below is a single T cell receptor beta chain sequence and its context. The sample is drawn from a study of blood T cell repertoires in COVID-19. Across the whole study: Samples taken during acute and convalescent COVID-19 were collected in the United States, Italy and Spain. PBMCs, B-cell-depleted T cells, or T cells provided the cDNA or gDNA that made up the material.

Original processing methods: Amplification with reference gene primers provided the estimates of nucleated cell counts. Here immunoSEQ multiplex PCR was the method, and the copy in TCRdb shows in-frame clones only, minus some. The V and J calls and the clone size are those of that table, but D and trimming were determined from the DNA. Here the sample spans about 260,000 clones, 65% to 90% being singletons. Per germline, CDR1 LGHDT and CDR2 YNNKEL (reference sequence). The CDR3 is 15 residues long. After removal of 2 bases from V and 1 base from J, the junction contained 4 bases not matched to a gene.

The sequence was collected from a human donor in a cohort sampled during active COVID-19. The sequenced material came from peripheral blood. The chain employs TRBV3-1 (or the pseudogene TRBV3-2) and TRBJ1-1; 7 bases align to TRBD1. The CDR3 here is CASSQQGGQNTEAFF. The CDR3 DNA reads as TGTGCCAGCAGCCAACAAGGGGGCCAGAACACTGAAGCTTTCTTT.